These T cell receptor beta chains were read from a single sample in a study of blood T cells in healthy people across ages. Via MiXCR, TCRdb re-called the 5' RACE reads, giving one row per CDR3 protein. Found here are 1.5 million or so distinct CDR3 sequences, roughly 43% of them singletons; the top ten hold just over 4%. Sample: blood. These receptors came from a young woman in good health. Both conserved end residues are part of each CDR3. A D gene is named only where the DNA matches it firmly. Clone size is not always given. Where it is, it says once, few, many or a class for expanded clones.

D gene: .; V gene: TRBV10-3; clone size: .; J gene: TRBJ1-1; CDR3 DNA: TGTGCCATCACCCTCCACGGGGGTGGCGGTGAAGCTTTCTTT; CDR3 protein: CAITLHGGGGEAFF
D gene: TRBD2; V gene: TRBV4-1; clone size: many; J gene: TRBJ2-1; CDR3 DNA: TGCGCCACGGGGAGGGGGACTAGCGGGTGGACGCGTAATGAGCAGTTCTTC; CDR3 protein: CATGRGTSGWTRNEQFF
D gene: .; V gene: TRBV28; clone size: many; J gene: TRBJ2-7; CDR3 DNA: TGTGCCAGCAGTCCCCGGGGATTCTACGAGCAGTACTTC; CDR3 protein: CASSPRGFYEQYF
D gene: .; V gene: TRBV25-1; clone size: .; J gene: TRBJ1-2; CDR3 DNA: TGTGCCAGCAGTCCCTTGGACACTAACTATGGCTACACCTTC; CDR3 protein: CASSPLDTNYGYTF
D gene: TRBD2; V gene: TRBV4-3; clone size: few; J gene: TRBJ2-1; CDR3 DNA: TGCGCCAGCGGGGAACTAGGCGGGAGTTTCGAGCAGTTCTTC; CDR3 protein: CASGELGGSFEQFF
D gene: .; V gene: TRBV6-1; clone size: .; J gene: TRBJ1-2; CDR3 DNA: TGTGCCAGCAGTGAACAAACCGGCGGCTACACCTTC; CDR3 protein: CASSEQTGGYTF
D gene: TRBD1; V gene: TRBV12-3/TRBV12-4; clone size: .; J gene: TRBJ1-2; CDR3 DNA: TGTGCCAACAGCTACGACAGGGGGCGAGGTGGCTACACCTTC; CDR3 protein: CANSYDRGRGGYTF
D gene: TRBD1; V gene: TRBV20-1; clone size: once; J gene: TRBJ1-1; CDR3 DNA: TGCAGTGCTAGAACGAGGACAGGGGAAGAAGCTTTCTTT; CDR3 protein: CSARTRTGEEAFF
D gene: TRBD1; V gene: TRBV12-3/TRBV12-4; clone size: many; J gene: TRBJ1-2; CDR3 DNA: TGTGCCAGCAGTGCACAGGGGGCGCTCCACTATGGCTACACCTTC; CDR3 protein: CASSAQGALHYGYTF
D gene: .; V gene: TRBV6-6; clone size: .; J gene: TRBJ2-3; CDR3 DNA: TGTGCCAGCAGTTACCCCGCCGGGAGCACAGATACGCAGTATTTT; CDR3 protein: CASSYPAGSTDTQYF
D gene: TRBD1; V gene: TRBV12-3/TRBV12-4; clone size: many; J gene: TRBJ2-7; CDR3 DNA: TGTGCCAGCAGCCCAACCGGGACAGCCTACGAGCAGTACTTC; CDR3 protein: CASSPTGTAYEQYF
D gene: .; V gene: TRBV3-1; clone size: few; J gene: TRBJ2-1; CDR3 DNA: TGTGCCAGCAGCCAAGAATGGACTTTGTACAATGAGCAGTTCTTC; CDR3 protein: CASSQEWTLYNEQFF
D gene: TRBD1; V gene: TRBV28; clone size: .; J gene: TRBJ1-6; CDR3 DNA: TGTGCCAGCAGTTGGACAGGGGTAAATTCACCCCTCCACTTT; CDR3 protein: CASSWTGVNSPLHF
D gene: TRBD2; V gene: TRBV20-1; clone size: .; J gene: TRBJ2-1; CDR3 DNA: TGCAGTGCTAGAAGTCTAGCGGGGGCCTTCTCCTACAATGAGCAGTTCTTC; CDR3 protein: CSARSLAGAFSYNEQFF
D gene: .; V gene: TRBV7-9; clone size: .; J gene: TRBJ2-7; CDR3 DNA: TGTGCCAGCAGCTTCAATCCCGACTACGAGCAGTACTTC; CDR3 protein: CASSFNPDYEQYF
D gene: .; V gene: TRBV20-1; clone size: once; J gene: TRBJ1-5; CDR3 DNA: TGCAGTGCTATAAAACAGGTTGTTCAGCCCCAGCATTTT; CDR3 protein: CSAIKQVVQPQHF
D gene: .; V gene: TRBV20-1; clone size: .; J gene: TRBJ1-1; CDR3 DNA: TGCAGTGCTGTACCGACAGACACCACTGAAGCTTTCTTT; CDR3 protein: CSAVPTDTTEAFF
D gene: TRBD1; V gene: TRBV7-6; clone size: .; J gene: TRBJ2-3; CDR3 DNA: TGTGCCAGCAGTCTGACACAGGGGGAGTTTAGCACAGATACGCAGTATTTT; CDR3 protein: CASSLTQGEFSTDTQYF
D gene: .; V gene: TRBV10-3; clone size: few; J gene: TRBJ2-1; CDR3 DNA: TGTGCCATCAGTGAGGGGGCTTCCTACAATGAGCAGTTCTTC; CDR3 protein: CAISEGASYNEQFF
D gene: .; V gene: TRBV9; clone size: .; J gene: TRBJ2-5; CDR3 DNA: TGTGCCAGCAGCGTAGCCGGGACGAACCAAGAGACCCAGTACTTC; CDR3 protein: CASSVAGTNQETQYF
D gene: .; V gene: TRBV4-1; clone size: .; J gene: TRBJ2-7; CDR3 DNA: TGCGCCAGCAGCCATCTTTTTAGGATACCCTACGAGCAGTACTTC; CDR3 protein: CASSHLFRIPYEQYF
D gene: TRBD1; V gene: TRBV12-3/TRBV12-4; clone size: .; J gene: TRBJ2-1; CDR3 DNA: TGTGCCAGCAGTTCGCCTGCACAGGGGTACAATGAGCAGTTCTTC; CDR3 protein: CASSSPAQGYNEQFF
D gene: TRBD1; V gene: TRBV24-1; clone size: once; J gene: TRBJ2-2; CDR3 DNA: TGTGCCACCAGTGATTTGGGCGACAGGGCAAGCGGGGAGCTGTTTTTT; CDR3 protein: CATSDLGDRASGELFF
D gene: .; V gene: TRBV12-3/TRBV12-4; clone size: few; J gene: TRBJ2-7; CDR3 DNA: TGTGCCAGCAGTGTATGGGGCTCCTACGAGCAGTACTTC; CDR3 protein: CASSVWGSYEQYF
D gene: .; V gene: TRBV5-1; clone size: .; J gene: TRBJ1-1; CDR3 DNA: TGCGCCAGCAGCCGGATGGCGAACTCAATGAACACTGAAGCTTTCTTT; CDR3 protein: CASSRMANSMNTEAFF
D gene: .; V gene: TRBV20-1; clone size: .; J gene: TRBJ1-5; CDR3 DNA: TGCAGTACACGAGCACCTGGCAATCAGCCCCAGCATTTT; CDR3 protein: CSTRAPGNQPQHF
D gene: .; V gene: TRBV14; clone size: .; J gene: TRBJ1-2; CDR3 DNA: TGTGCCAGCAGCCAAGATCGAGGACACCGAGGCGGCTACACCTTC; CDR3 protein: CASSQDRGHRGGYTF
D gene: .; V gene: TRBV21-1; clone size: few; J gene: TRBJ1-1; CDR3 DNA: TGTGCCAGCAGCAACGACAGGGGGCGCCGAACGGCAACTGAAGCTTTCTTT; CDR3 protein: CASSNDRGRRTATEAFF
D gene: TRBD1; V gene: TRBV20-1; clone size: few; J gene: TRBJ2-7; CDR3 DNA: TGCAGTGCCAAATTTACGCAGGGGGTATACGAGCAGTACTTC; CDR3 protein: CSAKFTQGVYEQYF
D gene: .; V gene: TRBV3-1; clone size: many; J gene: TRBJ2-7; CDR3 DNA: TGTGCCAGCAGCCCTCAGGGAGCCGAGCAGTACTTC; CDR3 protein: CASSPQGAEQYF
D gene: .; V gene: TRBV7-9; clone size: few; J gene: TRBJ1-2; CDR3 DNA: TGTGCCAGCAGCGAGGTTCCGTACAGGCGCCCCTATGGCTACACCTTC; CDR3 protein: CASSEVPYRRPYGYTF
D gene: TRBD1; V gene: TRBV13; clone size: .; J gene: TRBJ1-2; CDR3 DNA: TGTGCCAGCAGCTTTGGGCCGGGACAGGGTTCCTATGGCTACACCTTC; CDR3 protein: CASSFGPGQGSYGYTF
D gene: .; V gene: TRBV14; clone size: few; J gene: TRBJ2-3; CDR3 DNA: TGTGCCAGCAGTGGTATCCGCCGCCCTACAGATACGCAGTATTTT; CDR3 protein: CASSGIRRPTDTQYF
D gene: .; V gene: TRBV20-1; clone size: many; J gene: TRBJ2-3; CDR3 DNA: TGCAGTGCCAGTTGGGGACAAAGCACAGATACGCAGTATTTT; CDR3 protein: CSASWGQSTDTQYF
D gene: .; V gene: TRBV11-2; clone size: .; J gene: TRBJ2-3; CDR3 DNA: TGTGCCAGCAGCTTAGATTCTATTATGCAGTATTTT; CDR3 protein: CASSLDSIMQYF
D gene: TRBD2; V gene: TRBV20-1; clone size: .; J gene: TRBJ2-3; CDR3 DNA: TGCAGTGCTACCCCGACTAGCGGGAGAACAGATACGCAGTATTTT; CDR3 protein: CSATPTSGRTDTQYF
D gene: .; V gene: TRBV6-5; clone size: few; J gene: TRBJ1-4; CDR3 DNA: TGTGCCAGCAGTTTAAAACCGGGACCGAACGACAGAAAACTGTTTTTT; CDR3 protein: CASSLKPGPNDRKLFF
D gene: TRBD1; V gene: TRBV6-1; clone size: .; J gene: TRBJ2-3; CDR3 DNA: TGTGCCAGCAGCCTAGACAGGGTAGTAAGAGATACGCAGTATTTT; CDR3 protein: CASSLDRVVRDTQYF
D gene: .; V gene: TRBV5-1; clone size: few; J gene: TRBJ1-6; CDR3 DNA: TGCGCCAGCCGAGGAGGCGACTACTATAATTCACCCCTCCACTTT; CDR3 protein: CASRGGDYYNSPLHF
D gene: .; V gene: TRBV4-1; clone size: once; J gene: TRBJ1-2; CDR3 DNA: TGCGCCAGCAGCCAAGTCTCACAGGGTCTAGACTATGGCTACACCTTC; CDR3 protein: CASSQVSQGLDYGYTF
D gene: .; V gene: TRBV20-1; clone size: few; J gene: TRBJ1-5; CDR3 DNA: TGCAGTGCTAGGGGCGGATACAATCAGCCCCAGCATTTT; CDR3 protein: CSARGGYNQPQHF
D gene: TRBD2; V gene: TRBV27; clone size: .; J gene: TRBJ2-5; CDR3 DNA: TGTGCCAGCAGTCCGGCAACGGGAGGTCCTTTTGAGACCCAGTACTTC; CDR3 protein: CASSPATGGPFETQYF
D gene: .; V gene: TRBV6-6; clone size: .; J gene: TRBJ2-1; CDR3 DNA: TGTGCCAGCAGTTGGGGCAGGACGAGAGAGCAGTTCTTC; CDR3 protein: CASSWGRTREQFF
D gene: .; V gene: TRBV12-3/TRBV12-4; clone size: .; J gene: TRBJ2-7; CDR3 DNA: TGTGCCAGCAGGGGCACAGGGACGTACGAGCAGTACTTC; CDR3 protein: CASRGTGTYEQYF
D gene: TRBD1; V gene: TRBV29-1; clone size: .; J gene: TRBJ1-4; CDR3 DNA: TGCAGCGTTGCCGGGGACAGGAAAAATGAAAAACTGTTTTTT; CDR3 protein: CSVAGDRKNEKLFF
D gene: .; V gene: TRBV28; clone size: .; J gene: TRBJ1-2; CDR3 DNA: TGTGCCAGCACCGCCAGGGCACTAAACTATGGCTACACCTTC; CDR3 protein: CASTARALNYGYTF
D gene: .; V gene: TRBV5-1; clone size: .; J gene: TRBJ1-1; CDR3 DNA: TGCGCCGGCAGCTTGGCACAGGGATCGGGCACTGAAGCTTTCTTT; CDR3 protein: CAGSLAQGSGTEAFF
D gene: TRBD2; V gene: TRBV6-2/TRBV6-3; clone size: few; J gene: TRBJ2-1; CDR3 DNA: TGTGCCAGCAGCTGGACTAGCCCTAGGGATGAGCAGTTCTTC; CDR3 protein: CASSWTSPRDEQFF
D gene: .; V gene: TRBV4-3; clone size: .; J gene: TRBJ2-5; CDR3 DNA: TGCGCCAGCAGCCAAGATGGGGATGGCACCCAAGAGACCCAGTACTTC; CDR3 protein: CASSQDGDGTQETQYF
D gene: .; V gene: TRBV5-1; clone size: few; J gene: TRBJ2-7; CDR3 DNA: TGCGCCAGCAGCTTGGACCAGGCTTCCTACGAGCAGTACTTC; CDR3 protein: CASSLDQASYEQYF
D gene: .; V gene: TRBV29-1; clone size: .; J gene: TRBJ2-7; CDR3 DNA: TGCAGCGTTGCTAGCAGCCCACACGGCGAGCAGTACTTC; CDR3 protein: CSVASSPHGEQYF
D gene: .; V gene: TRBV4-3; clone size: .; J gene: TRBJ2-7; CDR3 DNA: TGCGCCAGCAGCACCATAAAGGAAGGACTTGGTAGGGGTGTCAGTCAGTACTTC; CDR3 protein: CASSTIKEGLGRGVSQYF